Shown below are 17 T cell receptor beta chains from a single sample sequenced in a study of cytomegalovirus exposure and HLA in healthy donors (dated by TCRdb to about 2017). Receptors were amplified or captured by the immunoSEQ multiplex PCR assay. For the multiplex PCR, a mixture combining 60 forward primers for TCR Vbeta segments and 13 reverse primers for TCR Jbeta segments was used. Entries here come from immuneACCESS through TCRdb and include only in-frame sequences with V and J called. Some clones fail to appear in such tables; in the studies checked, an unresolved V gene covers under half of the shortfall, and the cause of the remainder is unknown. Within this sample are more than 45,000 clones, with roughly 73% of them counted one time only. The leading ten clones occupy 2.5% to 3% of the sample. The sequenced material came from PBMCs. The receptors were sampled from a woman in her forties in good health and CMV-seropositive.

The chain recombines TRBV19 with TRBJ2-7, with 8 bases matching TRBD1. Germline V gene data show CDR1 as LNHDA and CDR2 as SQIVND (reference sequence). This CDR3 spans 13 amino acids. V was pared by 7 bases and J by 4 bases, with 6 bases of the junction left unmatched. The CDR3 nucleotides are TGTGCCAGTACGGCAGGGGGCATGTACGAGCAGTACTTC. Its protein is CASTAGGMYEQYF.

This chain joins TRBV6-6 and TRBJ2-7; a weak D match, TRBD2 (5 bases). Germline CDR1 reads MNHNY; CDR2 reads SVGAGI (reference sequence). The CDR3 runs to 13 residues. V lost 2 bases, J lost 3 bases, and 8 bases lay in between. In DNA, the CDR3 is TGTGCCAGCAGTTACAAACTAGACTACGAGCAGTACTTC. Its translation: CASSYKLDYEQYF.

This chain connects TRBV7-8 to TRBJ2-1; a possible D gene is TRBD1 (5 bases). The CDR3 is made up of 16 amino acids. V lost 4 bases, J lost 0 bases, and 13 bases lay in between. CDR1 and CDR2 (germline): SGHVS, FQNEAQ. This CDR3 reads CASSWRTHSSYNEQFF. The DNA for the CDR3 is TGTGCCAGCAGCTGGCGGACACACAGCTCCTACAATGAGCAGTTCTTC.

The chain carries TRBV5-1 and TRBJ1-6; D unclear. The CDR3 loop spans 14 amino acids. Germline CDR1 and CDR2: SGHRS and YFSETQ. The V gene lost 0 bases and the J gene lost 8 bases, with 9 bases spanning the gap. The CDR3 reads CASSLGTGDSPLHF. The CDR3 nucleotides are TGCGCCAGCAGCTTGGGTACCGGTGATTCACCCCTCCACTTT.

This sequence joins TRBV2 and TRBJ1-2; TRBD1 aligns across 7 bases. J lost 3 bases, V lost 6 bases, and 7 bases had no gene match. From germline, CDR1 is SNHLY and CDR2 FYNNEI. This CDR3 region has 14 residues. The CDR3 coding sequence is TGTGCCAGCAGCCTCACCGGGACAGACTATGGCTACACCTTC. As protein: CASSLTGTDYGYTF.

The CDR3: CASSNTGTGELFF. For the CDR3, the DNA is TGCGCCAGCAGTAATACAGGGACCGGGGAGCTGTTTTTT. The genes are TRBV10-1 and TRBJ2-2; D is possibly TRBD1 (6 bases). The CDR3 has 13 amino acids. Trimming stripped 5 bases from V and 5 bases from J, with 9 bases between. Germline V gene data show CDR1 as WNHNN and CDR2 as SYGVQD (reference sequence).

The genes are TRBV28 and TRBJ1-3; TRBD1 might be the D (5 bases). Per the germline V gene, CDR1 is MDHEN and CDR2 is SYDVKM. CDR3 length equals 16 residues. Trimming took off 4 bases at V and 4 bases at J, with 17 bases between the two ends. This chain's CDR3 is CASSSPPGGAGNTIYF. The DNA of the CDR3 is TGTGCCAGCAGTTCCCCCCCCGGGGGTGCCGGAAACACCATATATTTT.

The V gene is TRBV5-1, the J gene TRBJ2-1, with 8 bases aligning to TRBD2. J was trimmed by 5 bases and V by 7 bases; bases with no gene match: 11. CDR3 length equals 15 residues. Germline loops: CDR1 SGHRS, CDR2 YFSETQ. CDR3 loop: CASGRIAGSNNEQFF. DNA for the CDR3: TGCGCCAGCGGACGAATAGCGGGGAGCAACAATGAGCAGTTCTTC.

Of note for this clone: One end of the junction does not line up with germline, which may come from a read error. Other DNA sequences in the sample encode the same CDR3. The CDR3 region has the DNA TGCGCCAGCAGCGTAGCCATTTACAATGAGCAGTTCTTC. Translating it yields CASSVAIYNEQFF. The J gene is TRBJ2-1, the V gene TRBV9; D uncertain. The CDR3 is 13 residues long. The germline gives CDR1 SGDLS, CDR2 YYNGEE.

This clone showed up just once. V is TRBV19 and J is TRBJ1-5; D is unclear. Germline CDR1 and CDR2: LNHDA and SQIVND (reference sequence). The CDR3 has 13 amino acids. The V gene lost 1 base and the J gene lost 4 bases, with 5 bases spanning the gap. CDR3 amino acids: CASSIVVNQPQHF. The CDR3 region has the DNA TGTGCCAGTAGTATAGTAGTTAATCAGCCCCAGCATTTT. Filled out from reference TRBV19 and TRBJ1-5, the complete variable domain reads DGGITQSPKYLFRKEGQNVTLSCEQNLNHDAMYWYRQDPGQGLRLIYYSQIVNDFQKGDIAEGYSVSREKKESFPLTVTSAQKNPTAFYLCASSIVVNQPQHFGDGTRLSIL.

The chain recombines TRBV9 with TRBJ1-2; no definite D call. CDR1 SGDLS and CDR2 YYNGEE come from the germline V gene. Trimming cost V 3 bases and J 4 bases, with 7 bases left between them. The CDR3 covers 12 residues. CDR3 sequence reads: CASSAGSYGYTF. The DNA of the CDR3 is TGTGCCAGCAGCGCGGGGTCCTATGGCTACACCTTC.

The chain recombines TRBV7-9 with TRBJ2-3; weak D call: TRBD2 (6 bases). The germline CDR1 and CDR2 sequences are SEHNR and FQNEAQ (reference sequence). Trimming took off 6 bases at V and 0 bases at J, with 7 bases between the two ends. This CDR3 region has 13 residues. DNA for the CDR3: TGTGCCAGCAGACGGGGGAGCACAGATACGCAGTATTTT. Protein sequence: CASRRGSTDTQYF. Supplemented by reference TRBV7-9 and TRBJ2-3, the full variable domain reads DTGVSQNPRHKITKRGQNVTFRCDPISEHNRLYWYRQTLGQGPEFLTYFQNEAQLEKSRLLSDRFSAERPKGSFSTLEIQRTEQGDSAMYLCASRRGSTDTQYFGPGTRLTVL.

This sequence joins TRBV7-9 and TRBJ2-2; the D is unclear. Germline lookup yields CDR1 SEHNR and CDR2 FQNEAQ (reference sequence). CDR3 size: 12 residues. The germline V and J ends were trimmed by 5 bases and 5 bases, with 6 bases remaining between them. In nucleotides, the CDR3 is TGTGCCAGCAGCCTCACTACCGGGGAGCTGTTTTTT. It specifies CASSLTTGELFF.

CDR3 sequence: CAWGSGVRTDTQYF. Here the CDR3 DNA reads TGTGCCTGGGGGTCCGGGGTAAGAACAGATACGCAGTATTTT. The J gene is TRBJ2-3, the V gene TRBV30; the D gene is possibly TRBD2 (5 bases). V was trimmed by 5 bases and J by 3 bases, leaving 15 bases between them. CDR3 length: 14 amino acids. Germline V gene lookup returns CDR1 GTSNPN and CDR2 SVGIG (reference sequence).

This clone occurred once. The chain is built from TRBV14 and TRBJ2-5; D is undetermined. Germline CDR1 is SGHDN and CDR2 is FVKESK. Trimming left V 1 base short and J 4 bases short, with 7 bases between. This CDR3 contains 13 residues. The CDR3 loop reads CASSQGWAETQYF. The CDR3 coding sequence is TGTGCCAGCAGCCAAGGCTGGGCAGAGACCCAGTACTTC.

The rearrangement links TRBV6-1 to TRBJ1-2, with 7 positions matching TRBD1. CDR3 length equals 11 residues. CDR1 and CDR2 from the germline V gene are MNHNS and SASEGT. Germline trimming cut 9 bases from V and 5 bases from J; bases unmatched to any gene: 3. This CDR3 is CASSGGYGYTF. The CDR3 DNA reads TGTGCCAGTTCAGGGGGGTATGGCTACACCTTC.

The rearrangement links TRBV9 to TRBJ1-5; D is perhaps TRBD1 (6 bases). The CDR3 totals 14 residues. V was clipped by 3 bases and J by 9 bases, with 16 bases between them. Germline V gives CDR1 SGDLS, CDR2 YYNGEE. The DNA of the CDR3 is TGTGCCAGCAGCGAATCAGGGGATATAGGGCCCCAGCATTTT. It is translated as CASSESGDIGPQHF.